This T cell receptor beta chain appears in the sequencing data of a study of CD8 T cells in Susac syndrome. RNA in amounts of about 0.45 to 1 ug was reverse transcribed with random hexamers. A single record per CDR3 protein comes from TCRdb applying MiXCR to the immunoSEQ multiplex PCR reads. The table has roughly 200,000 distinct CDR3 sequences, roughly 94% seen once. Sequencing of TCR beta was performed on blood CD8+ T cells and on blood CD4+ T cells. Negative isolation was used for CD8+ and CD4+ T cells and FACS enrichment for TEMRA cells. CDR1 is GTSNPN and CDR2 is SVGIG in the germline V gene (reference sequence). The CDR3 extends over 13 amino acids. Deletions cut 2 bases from V and 6 bases from J, with 14 bases between.

The sample comprised CD4+ T cells from PBMCs. This chain connects TRBV30 to TRBJ2-7; D possibly corresponds to TRBD2 (6 bases). This receptor was identified in a human donor with Susac syndrome. CDR3 sequence: CAWSKFTGGEQYF. CDR3 sequence (DNA): TGTGCCTGGAGTAAATTCACCGGGGGCGAGCAGTACTTC.